Following are 19 T cell receptor beta chains from one sample sequenced in a study of blood T cell repertoires in COVID-19. The repertoire was sequenced with immunoSEQ multiplex PCR; TCRdb's copy has only in-frame clones and lacks some. Of 250,000 to 350,000 clones in the sample, 90% were seen once. Material for sequencing was PBMCs or T cells enriched from blood (not recorded which). Receptors were obtained from a woman aged 18-30 years with acute COVID-19.

This chain links TRBV7-6 with TRBJ2-7, with D possibly matching TRBD2 (6 bases). The CDR3 is made up of 14 amino acids. Germline V gene data show CDR1 as SGHVS and CDR2 as FNYEAQ. The V and J ends lost 6 bases and 1 base respectively, with 13 bases between them. The CDR3 DNA reads TGTGCCAGCAGTGACGAGGCGGGATCCTACGAGCAGTACTTC. Encoded protein: CASSDEAGSYEQYF.

The CDR3 DNA reads as TGTGCCAGCAGCCCGGGACAGAACACAGATACGCAGTATTTT. This gives the protein CASSPGQNTDTQYF. The chain combines TRBV5-5 with TRBJ2-3, with 7 bases fitting TRBD1. This CDR3 has 14 amino acids. Per germline, CDR1 SGHKS and CDR2 YYEKEE (reference sequence). Trimming took 4 bases from V and 2 from J; bases not matched to a gene: 4.

V usage is TRBV19 and J usage is TRBJ2-7; 8 bases match TRBD1. Unmatched junction bases numbered 2, after V lost 4 bases and J lost 3 bases. The CDR3 runs 13 residues. Germline assignment: CDR1 LNHDA and CDR2 SQIVND (reference sequence). Here the CDR3 reads CASSNTGGYEQYF. The CDR3 bases are TGTGCCAGTAGTAATACAGGGGGCTACGAGCAGTACTTC.

The chain recombines TRBV7-3 with TRBJ2-3; 8 bases agree with TRBD2. V lost 5 bases, J lost 0 bases, and 13 bases stayed unmatched. This CDR3 has 18 amino acids. Germline CDR1 and CDR2: SGHTA and FQGTGA. The CDR3 region has the DNA TGTGCCAGCAGCCTCACAGCGGGTAGCGGGACAAGCACAGATACGCAGTATTTT. Protein product: CASSLTAGSGTSTDTQYF.

This chain joins TRBV25-1 and TRBJ2-3; 8 nucleotides align to TRBD1. V trimming: 4 bases; J trimming: 12 bases; junction bases outside the gene matches: 6. Looked up from germline, CDR1 is MGHDK and CDR2 is SYGVNS. This CDR3 is 12 amino acids long. The CDR3 spells CASSAPGQAQYF. The DNA for the CDR3 is TGTGCCAGCAGTGCACCGGGACAGGCCCAGTATTTT.

V and J are TRBV30 and TRBJ1-6; the D gene is possibly TRBD1 (5 bases). Germline CDR1 GTSNPN, CDR2 SVGIG (reference sequence). The CDR3 loop spans 12 amino acids. V was clipped by 3 bases and J by 5 bases, with 5 bases between them. CDR3 nucleotides: TGTGCCTGGAGGACAGATAATTCACCCCTCCACTTT. Protein product: CAWRTDNSPLHF. Combining the CDR3 with reference TRBV30 and TRBJ1-6 gives the whole variable domain SQTIHQWPATLVQPVGSPLSLECTVEGTSNPNLYWYRQAAGRGLQLLFYSVGIGQISSEVPQNLSASRPQDRQFILSSKKLLLSDSGFYLCAWRTDNSPLHFGNGTRLTVT.

The chain employs TRBV5-6 and TRBJ2-7; D is undetermined. The germline V gene has CDR1 SGHDT and CDR2 YYEEEE. The CDR3 is 14 amino acids. Deletions cut 0 bases from V and 1 base from J, with 8 bases between. Written as DNA, the CDR3 is TGTGCCAGCAGCTTGGCCGGGTTGTCCTACGAGCAGTACTTC. Protein: CASSLAGLSYEQYF.

CDR3 region: CASSLSQAGANVLTF. The CDR3 DNA is TGTGCCAGCAGCTTAAGTCAGGCTGGGGCCAACGTCCTGACTTTC. This sequence joins TRBV7-3 and TRBJ2-6; no clear D gene. Per the germline V gene, CDR1 is SGHTA and CDR2 is FQGTGA. V was cut by 1 base and J by 2 bases, with 6 bases left in between. CDR3 size: 15 residues.

The chain uses TRBV14 and TRBJ2-5; TRBD1 matches at 9 bases. CDR1 is SGHDN, CDR2 FVKESK, per germline. J gave up 3 bases and V 3 bases, and 5 bases lay outside the gene matches. This CDR3 contains 15 residues. The CDR3 reads CASSQLGQGKETQYF. In DNA form, the CDR3 reads TGTGCCAGCAGCCAGTTGGGACAGGGCAAAGAGACCCAGTACTTC.

The chain is built from TRBV27 and TRBJ2-7; 8 nucleotides match TRBD2. There are 14 residues in the CDR3. Germline V gene data show CDR1 as MNHEY and CDR2 as SMNVEV (reference sequence). J gave up 4 bases and V 5 bases, and 7 bases lay outside the gene matches. The CDR3 DNA follows: TGTGCCAGCAGTAGGACAGCGGGAGTATACGAGCAGTACTTC. This gives the protein CASSRTAGVYEQYF.

This chain connects TRBV19 to TRBJ2-7, with 9 bases lining up with TRBD1. V trimming: 4 bases; J trimming: 0 bases; junction bases outside the gene matches: 7. Looked up from germline, CDR1 is LNHDA and CDR2 is SQIVND (reference sequence). CDR3 length: 16 residues. CDR3 sequence reads: CASSTRGQGDSYEQYF. The CDR3 DNA sequence: TGTGCCAGTAGTACACGGGGACAGGGTGACTCCTACGAGCAGTACTTC.

The chain employs TRBV19 and TRBJ1-2; possible D gene TRBD1, 6 bases. Trimming left V 4 bases short and J 1 base short, with 16 bases between. Germline assignment: CDR1 LNHDA and CDR2 SQIVND (reference sequence). The CDR3 has 16 residues. CDR3 sequence: CASSTILGQLNYGYTF. The CDR3 DNA reads as TGTGCCAGTAGTACCATCCTCGGACAGCTTAACTATGGCTACACCTTC.

V gene TRBV14 combines with J gene TRBJ2-5; 15 nucleotides match TRBD2. The CDR3 has 16 amino acids. The germline V gene encodes CDR1 SGHDN and CDR2 FVKESK. The junction had 4 bases not matched to a gene; V was cut back by 4 bases and J by 4 bases. The DNA for the CDR3 is TGTGCCAGCAGCCCCTTGGGACTAGCGGGAGGAGAGACCCAGTACTTC. Protein: CASSPLGLAGGETQYF.

V usage is TRBV5-1 and J usage is TRBJ1-1; 7 bases fit TRBD1. The V gene's germline CDR1 is SGHRS and CDR2 YFSETQ. The CDR3 runs to 14 residues. Germline trimming cut 2 bases from V and 0 bases from J; bases unmatched to any gene: 1. In DNA, the CDR3 is TGCGCCAGCAGCTTAGGACAGGTGAACACTGAAGCTTTCTTT. Its translation: CASSLGQVNTEAFF.

V and J are TRBV12-2 and TRBJ2-7; no check of the table's D call, TRBD1, against the DNA was made. TRBV12-2 is marked as a pseudogene. The CDR3 extends over 16 amino acids. CDR3: CASRSDRGQGSYEQYF. CDR3 coding DNA: TGTGCAAGTCGCTCAGACAGGGGGCAGGGCTCCTACGAGCAGTACTTC.

The chain has TRBV18 and TRBJ1-4, with D unclear. Germline V lookup: CDR1 KGHSH, CDR2 LQKENI. CDR3 length: 14 residues. Trimming left V 6 bases short and J 0 bases short, with 8 bases between. CDR3 amino acids: CASSWQATNEKLFF. The DNA for the CDR3 is TGTGCCAGCTCTTGGCAGGCAACTAATGAAAAACTGTTTTTT.

The V and J genes are TRBV6-5 and TRBJ2-7, with 7 positions matching TRBD2. The CDR3 loop spans 14 amino acids. The V and J ends lost 7 bases and 5 bases, in that order; junction bases with no gene match: 11. The V gene's germline CDR1 is MNHEY and CDR2 SVGAGI. The CDR3 sequence: CASMLTGTTDEQYF. The CDR3 nucleotides read TGTGCCAGCATGCTAACCGGGACTACCGACGAGCAGTACTTC.

The chain links TRBV11-3 to TRBJ1-1, with unresolved D. Germline V CDR1 and CDR2: SGHNT, YENEEA. V lost 3 bases, J lost 1 base, and 6 bases lay in between. The CDR3 is 13 amino acids. CDR3 DNA: TGTGCCAGCAGCTTGACACAGAACACTGAAGCTTTCTTT. This encodes CASSLTQNTEAFF.

This clone has just one count. The chain is built from TRBV11-2 and TRBJ1-1, with 9 bases identical to TRBD1. The CDR3 is 16 amino acids. V was pared by 3 bases and J by 4 bases, with 9 bases of the junction left unmatched. Germline lookup yields CDR1 SGHAT and CDR2 FQNNGV. The CDR3: CASSLDRGSGSTEAFF. CDR3 DNA sequence: TGTGCCAGCAGCTTGGACAGGGGATCCGGGAGCACTGAAGCTTTCTTT. The whole variable domain, filled in from reference TRBV11-2 and TRBJ1-1, reads EAGVAQSPRYKIIEKRQSVAFWCNPISGHATLYWYQQILGQGPKLLIQFQNNGVVDDSQLPKDRFSAERLKGVDSTLKIQPAKLEDSAVYLCASSLDRGSGSTEAFFGQGTRLTVV.